The clone carrying this T cell receptor (beta chain) turned up a few times. The antigen remains unidentified. This sample was taken from a study of identical twins. General study points: Out-of-frame alpha sequences common to twins exhibited a surplus of low generation probability. Excess sharing between twins was weaker in beta out-of-frame sequences.

Addition of a universal primer site occurred through template switching, and cDNA carried unique molecular identifiers. In TCRdb, the 5' RACE reads were re-called with MiXCR into one record per CDR3 protein. The repertoire has 300,000 to 400,000 distinct CDR3 sequences, around 9% of them found once; the top ten carry around 8.6%. Each donor (without exception) was a healthy Caucasian. The clonotype was recovered from a woman aged 45-65 years in good health. The sequenced material came from naive T cells sorted from blood.

CDR3 residues: CASSQGHRPYNEQFF. The CDR3, as DNA: TGTGCCAGCAGCCAAGGGCACAGGCCCTACAATGAGCAGTTCTTC. The genes are TRBV14 and TRBJ2-1; D might be TRBD1 (5 bases). V was pared by 1 base and J by 2 bases, with 9 bases between. This CDR3 has 15 amino acids. Looked up from germline, CDR1 is SGHDN and CDR2 is FVKESK.